This is a list of T cell receptor beta chains from one sample in a study of cytomegalovirus exposure and HLA in healthy donors. Produced via immunoSEQ multiplex PCR; TCRdb's table is partial and in-frame only. Altogether 75,000 to 100,000 clones are present, about 80% being singletons, with the ten largest covering around 3.6%. The sample consisted of PBMCs. The receptor source for this set is a man between 40 and 49 years old in good health and CMV-seronegative. Both conserved end residues are part of each CDR3. D genes are given only for firm matches. The size of a clone is reported for some rows only, either as once, few or many, or as a class for expanded clones.

v_gene	d_gene	abundance	j_gene	CDR3aa	CDR3nt
TRBV2	TRBD1	NA	TRBJ1-1	CASSEIGTGDTEAFF	TGTGCCAGCAGTGAAATTGGGACAGGAGACACTGAAGCTTTCTTT
TRBV2	TRBD1	few	TRBJ1-2	CASRVQGISNYGYTF	TGTGCCAGCAGAGTACAGGGGATCTCTAACTATGGCTACACCTTC
TRBV7-6	TRBD1	NA	TRBJ2-4	CASSQFQWTGKNIQYF	TGTGCCAGCAGCCAATTTCAGTGGACAGGAAAAAACATTCAGTACTTC
TRBV30	TRBD2	NA	TRBJ2-1	CAWSVWTSVNNEQFF	TGTGCCTGGAGTGTATGGACTAGCGTAAACAATGAGCAGTTCTTC
TRBV6-5	TRBD2	once	TRBJ2-3	CATQWTSGGTDTQYF	TGTGCAACACAATGGACTAGCGGGGGCACAGATACGCAGTATTTT
TRBV19	TRBD1	NA	TRBJ1-1	CASREGQGPVNTEAFF	TGTGCCAGTAGGGAAGGACAGGGTCCCGTGAACACTGAAGCTTTCTTT
TRBV4-1	NA	few	TRBJ1-4	CASSQGQLNEKLFF	TGCGCCAGCAGCCAAGGACAGCTTAATGAAAAACTGTTTTTT
TRBV6-5	NA	NA	TRBJ1-4	CASSYSRGGDEKLFF	TGTGCCAGCAGTTACTCGAGAGGGGGAGATGAAAAACTGTTTTTT
TRBV28	NA	NA	TRBJ1-6	CASNRLPGSPLHF	TGTGCCAGCAATAGACTCCCAGGGTCACCCCTCCACTTT
TRBV27	TRBD1	NA	TRBJ1-2	CASSLSRGKRDYGYTF	TGTGCCAGCAGTTTATCCAGGGGGAAAAGGGACTATGGCTACACCTTC
TRBV9	TRBD2	few	TRBJ2-3	CASSVDKRGPSTDTQYF	TGTGCCAGCAGCGTAGATAAGCGGGGGCCTAGCACAGATACGCAGTATTTT
TRBV30	NA	NA	TRBJ2-7	CAWSPLRGIYEQYF	TGTGCCTGGAGCCCTCTCCGGGGAATCTACGAGCAGTACTTC
TRBV30	NA	few	TRBJ1-2	CAWSRSTGTLRSYTF	TGTGCCTGGAGTAGATCGACAGGTACCCTCAGGAGCTACACCTTC
TRBV28	NA	NA	TRBJ2-1	CASMVTASSYNEQFF	TGTGCCAGCATGGTGACAGCGAGCTCCTACAATGAGCAGTTCTTC
TRBV11-2	TRBD1	NA	TRBJ2-5	CASSLGWQGAKEQYF	TGTGCCAGCAGCTTAGGTTGGCAGGGGGCGAAAGAGCAGTACTTC
TRBV19	NA	NA	TRBJ2-2	CASSIELNTGELFF	TGTGCCAGTAGTATAGAATTAAACACCGGGGAGCTGTTTTTT
TRBV29-1	TRBD1	NA	TRBJ1-5	CSVEVEGGGGQPQHF	TGCAGCGTTGAAGTAGAAGGGGGCGGCGGTCAGCCCCAGCATTTT
TRBV7-9	TRBD1	NA	TRBJ1-2	CASSFETGGYTF	TGTGCCAGCAGCTTCGAGACAGGGGGCTACACCTTC
TRBV10-1	NA	NA	TRBJ2-7	CASSPRADSYEQYF	TGCGCCAGCAGCCCTCGAGCGGACTCCTACGAGCAGTACTTC
TRBV23-1	TRBD1	NA	TRBJ1-5	CASQSRRDRFNQPQHF	TGCGCCAGCCAGTCGAGACGGGACAGATTCAATCAGCCCCAGCATTTT
TRBV19	NA	NA	TRBJ1-5	CASSDSLMSNQPQHF	TGTGCCAGTAGTGACTCCCTCATGAGCAATCAGCCCCAGCATTTT
TRBV11-2	NA	few	TRBJ2-1	CASSPRPFSGNEQFF	TGTGCCAGCAGCCCCCGCCCCTTCTCCGGCAATGAGCAGTTCTTC
TRBV9	NA	NA	TRBJ2-2	CASSVAPGANTGELFF	TGTGCCAGCAGCGTAGCCCCGGGGGCGAACACCGGGGAGCTGTTTTTT
TRBV2	NA	NA	TRBJ1-2	CASSLSGPHYGYTF	TGTGCCAGCAGTCTTTCAGGCCCCCACTATGGCTACACCTTC
TRBV27	NA	few	TRBJ2-7	CASSLNYGSYEQYF	TGTGCCAGCAGTTTAAACTACGGATCCTACGAGCAGTACTTC
TRBV6-4	TRBD1	NA	TRBJ2-2	CANPDRANTGELFF	TGTGCCAACCCGGACAGGGCGAACACCGGGGAGCTGTTTTTT
TRBV30	NA	few	TRBJ2-7	CAWSDWRNSYEQYF	TGTGCCTGGAGTGACTGGAGGAACTCCTACGAGCAGTACTTC
TRBV7-6	NA	NA	TRBJ2-7	CASSLATVGEQYF	TGTGCCAGCAGCTTAGCTACAGTCGGCGAGCAGTACTTC
TRBV5-4	TRBD1	NA	TRBJ1-2	CASSADRDYGYTF	TGTGCCAGCAGCGCGGACAGGGACTATGGCTACACCTTC
TRBV7-9	NA	NA	TRBJ2-1	CASSPEDDYLFYNEQFF	TGTGCCAGCAGCCCAGAGGACGACTACCTCTTCTACAATGAGCAGTTCTTC
TRBV29-1	TRBD1	NA	TRBJ1-1	CSAEGALMNTEAFF	TGCAGCGCTGAGGGGGCACTCATGAACACTGAAGCTTTCTTT
TRBV6-5	NA	NA	TRBJ1-2	CASSASGGYGYTF	TGTGCCAGCAGCGCCTCAGGAGGTTATGGCTACACCTTC
TRBV13	NA	NA	TRBJ1-5	CASSLAGMGNQPQHF	TGTGCCAGCAGCTTAGCGGGGATGGGCAATCAGCCCCAGCATTTT
TRBV27	NA	NA	TRBJ2-4	CASSSPGGNIQYF	TGTGCCAGCAGTTCCCCAGGAGGAAACATTCAGTACTTC